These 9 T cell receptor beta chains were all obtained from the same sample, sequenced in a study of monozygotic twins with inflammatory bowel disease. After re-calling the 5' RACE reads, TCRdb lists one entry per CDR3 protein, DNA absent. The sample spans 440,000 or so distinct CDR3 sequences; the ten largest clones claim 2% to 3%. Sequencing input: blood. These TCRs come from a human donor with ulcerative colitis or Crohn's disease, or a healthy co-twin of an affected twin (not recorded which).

The chain's CDR3 is CASSLSWGRTRDNTGELFF. The chain uses TRBV27 and TRBJ2-2; TCRdb picks TRBD2, but there is no DNA to check that call. The V gene's germline CDR1 is MNHEY and CDR2 SMNVEV (reference sequence). The length of the CDR3 is 19 residues.

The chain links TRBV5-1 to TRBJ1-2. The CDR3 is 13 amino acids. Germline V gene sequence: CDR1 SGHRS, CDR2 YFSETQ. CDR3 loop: CASGPTVTGGYTF.

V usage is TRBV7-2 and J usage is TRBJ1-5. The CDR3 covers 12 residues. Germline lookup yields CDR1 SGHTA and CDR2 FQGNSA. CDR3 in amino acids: CASSFQSQPQHF.

This CDR3 is CASSLPGTSVETQYF. The chain has TRBV28 and TRBJ2-5; TCRdb names TRBD2, which stays unverified in the absence of DNA. CDR3 length: 15 residues. Germline-derived CDR1 and CDR2 are MDHEN and SYDVKM.

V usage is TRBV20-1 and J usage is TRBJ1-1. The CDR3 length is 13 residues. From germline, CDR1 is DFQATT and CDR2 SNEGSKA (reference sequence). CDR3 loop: CSARRSGNTEAFF.

CDR3 residues: CAISRTSGTDTQYF. The V and J genes are TRBV10-3 and TRBJ2-3; lacking DNA, the TRBD2 call made by TCRdb goes unchecked. The CDR3 has 14 residues. The V gene's germline CDR1 is ENHRY and CDR2 SYGVKD.

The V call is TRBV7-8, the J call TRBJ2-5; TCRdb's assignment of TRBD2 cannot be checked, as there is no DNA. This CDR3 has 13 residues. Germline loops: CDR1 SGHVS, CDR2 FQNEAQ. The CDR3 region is CASQLAGRETQYF.

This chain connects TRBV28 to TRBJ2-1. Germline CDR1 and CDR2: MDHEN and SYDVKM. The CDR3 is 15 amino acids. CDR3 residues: CASSFLASSYNEQFF. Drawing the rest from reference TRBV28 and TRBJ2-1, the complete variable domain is DVKVTQSSRYLVKRTGEKVFLECVQDMDHENMFWYRQDPGLGLRLIYFSYDVKMKEKGDIPEGYSVSREKKERFSLILESASTNQTSMYLCASSFLASSYNEQFFGPGTRLTVL.

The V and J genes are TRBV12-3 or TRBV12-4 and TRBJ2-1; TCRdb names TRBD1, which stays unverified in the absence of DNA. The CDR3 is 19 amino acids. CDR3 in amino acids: CASSFPPGRLDNNYNEQFF.